The clone carrying this T cell receptor (beta chain) was observed at least ten times. Antigen specificity is unknown. These data belong to a study of CD8 T cells in ankylosing spondylitis. Quantitative 5'-RACE with molecular barcodes was used to make the TCR beta libraries. One entry per CDR3 protein, called by TCRdb with MiXCR from the 5' RACE reads. The sample has roughly 68,000 distinct CDR3 sequences, over 5% seen once. Whole-study findings and limits: Several highly homologous variants formed a TCR beta motif that appeared characteristic of ankylosing spondylitis blood.

The sequence was obtained from a male donor with ankylosing spondylitis. Sequencing was carried out using synovial fluid, either unsorted or a sorted T cell fraction (not recorded which).

The CDR3 protein is CASSFQGLGRGYTF. The CDR3 region has the DNA TGTGCCAGCAGCTTCCAGGGATTGGGACGGGGCTACACCTTC. The chain couples TRBV7-9 to TRBJ1-2, with a possible D match to TRBD1 (5 bases). V was trimmed by 3 bases and J by 8 bases, leaving 16 bases between them. CDR1 is SEHNR and CDR2 is FQNEAQ in the germline V gene (reference sequence). The CDR3 runs 14 residues.